Below, 18 T cell receptor beta chains from the same sample are listed, as sequenced in a study of cytomegalovirus exposure and HLA in healthy donors. The primer mix had 60 Vbeta and 13 Jbeta primers. Data came from immunoSEQ multiplex PCR; TCRdb stores just in-frame clones and leaves some out. The table has about 190,000 clones, around 67% seen once. The specimen was PBMCs. The receptors were sampled from a woman in her 30s in good health and CMV-seropositive.

V is TRBV5-8 and J is TRBJ2-2; tentatively, D is TRBD2 (5 bases). The V end lost 1 base, the J end lost 2 bases, and 9 bases lay between the germline ends. CDR3 size: 15 residues. Germline assignment: CDR1 SGHTS and CDR2 YDEGEE. CDR3 sequence: CASSLSEGNTGELFF. The CDR3, as DNA: TGTGCCAGCAGCTTGTCCGAGGGTAACACCGGGGAGCTGTTTTTT.

This chain links TRBV21-1 with TRBJ2-2; TRBD2, the table's D call, lacks a check against the DNA. TRBV21-1 represents a pseudogene. This CDR3 is built from 17 residues. The CDR3 here is CASSKALSEGNTGELFF. In nucleotides, the CDR3 is TGTGCCAGCAGCAAAGCGCTTTCTGAGGGGAACACCGGGGAGCTGTTTTTT.

This chain's CDR3 is CASSIPGQGYDEQYF. The CDR3 DNA reads as TGTGCCAGTAGTATTCCGGGACAGGGTTACGACGAGCAGTACTTC. The chain uses TRBV19 and TRBJ2-7; 9 bases map to TRBD1. J lost 5 bases, V lost 3 bases, and 8 bases had no gene match. From germline, CDR1 is LNHDA and CDR2 SQIVND (reference sequence). This CDR3 has 15 amino acids.

This clone has just a few counts. This chain connects TRBV27 to TRBJ2-3; D remains unclear. Germline V gives CDR1 MNHEY, CDR2 SMNVEV (reference sequence). CDR3 length: 14 amino acids. Deletions cut 2 bases from V and 8 bases from J, with 14 bases between. CDR3 DNA sequence: TGTGCCAGCAGTTTAAGTGGTCGGGTGCCTACGCAGTATTTT. Its protein is CASSLSGRVPTQYF.

This rearrangement joins TRBV11-2 to TRBJ2-3; 7 bases align to TRBD1. V shed 5 bases and J 4 bases; nucleotides not matched to a gene: 3. Germline loops: CDR1 SGHAT, CDR2 FQNNGV. The CDR3 sequence is 13 residues long. CDR3: CASSPTGPDTQYF. DNA for the CDR3: TGTGCCAGCAGCCCGACAGGGCCAGATACGCAGTATTTT.

The chain employs TRBV5-8 and TRBJ2-7; the D gene is possibly TRBD2 (5 bases). Germline CDR1 is SGHTS and CDR2 is YDEGEE. The V end lost 4 bases, the J end lost 6 bases, and 11 bases lay between the germline ends. The CDR3 covers 12 residues. CDR3 coding DNA: TGTGCCAGCAGCCCGGAGGCGAGCGAGCAGTACTTC. Residues: CASSPEASEQYF.

The J gene is TRBJ2-2, the V gene TRBV9; 8 bases match TRBD2. Trimming at V came to 6 bases and at J to 4 bases, leaving 5 bases not matched to a gene. CDR1 is SGDLS, CDR2 YYNGEE, per germline. This CDR3 comprises 14 residues. The chain's CDR3 is CASIAGLGTGELFF. The CDR3 DNA reads as TGTGCCAGCATCGCGGGACTAGGCACCGGGGAGCTGTTTTTT.

This clone was observed a single time. V usage is TRBV4-1 and J usage is TRBJ2-7; possibly TRBD2 for D (6 bases). The V and J ends lost 2 bases and 2 bases respectively, with 10 bases between them. The germline CDR1 and CDR2 sequences are MGHRA and YSYEKL. The CDR3 is made up of 14 amino acids. The CDR3 reads CASSQSWGAYEQYF. CDR3 DNA sequence: TGCGCCAGCAGCCAAAGTTGGGGGGCCTACGAGCAGTACTTC.

The chain recombines TRBV9 with TRBJ1-3; a possible D gene is TRBD1 (6 bases). V lost 4 bases to trimming and J lost 2 bases, with 13 bases between them. Germline V lookup: CDR1 SGDLS, CDR2 YYNGEE. CDR3 length: 15 amino acids. Here the CDR3 reads CASSLNREAGNTIYF. The CDR3 DNA reads as TGTGCCAGCAGCTTGAACAGGGAAGCTGGAAACACCATATATTTT.

This chain links TRBV5-1 with TRBJ1-1, with a weak D call TRBD1 (5 bases). CDR3 size: 15 residues. The V end was cut by 3 bases, the J end by 5 bases, with 17 bases between. The V gene's germline CDR1 is SGHRS and CDR2 YFSETQ. CDR3 bases: TGCGCCAGCAGCTGGGAAGGCAGGGCGGGAACTGAAGCTTTCTTT. Translating it yields CASSWEGRAGTEAFF.

The chain couples TRBV27 to TRBJ2-1, with 9 bases fitting TRBD2. This CDR3 comprises 17 residues. J lost 6 bases, V lost 0 bases, and 9 bases had no gene match. In germline, CDR1 is MNHEY, CDR2 SMNVEV (reference sequence). The CDR3 DNA reads TGTGCCAGCAGTTTATCTTTGGGGACTAGCCCCCTCAATGAGCAGTTCTTC. Its protein product is CASSLSLGTSPLNEQFF.

A few counts support this clone. The chain carries TRBV28 and TRBJ1-5; tentatively, D is TRBD1 (6 bases). The germline V gene encodes CDR1 MDHEN and CDR2 SYDVKM. The V end was cut by 4 bases, the J end by 5 bases, with 12 bases between. CDR3 length: 14 residues. In DNA form, the CDR3 reads TGTGCCAGCAGTTCGTTGGGGGCGGATCAGCCCCAGCATTTT. This translates into CASSSLGADQPQHF.

V usage is TRBV20-1 and J usage is TRBJ1-2; no clear D gene. Germline CDR1 reads DFQATT; CDR2 reads SNEGSKA (reference sequence). The length of the CDR3 is 11 residues. The ends were cut back, 5 bases at V and 8 bases at J, with 12 bases in the middle. CDR3: CSALQIRGYTF. In nucleotides, the CDR3 is TGCAGTGCTCTCCAGATCAGGGGCTACACCTTC.

J is TRBJ2-1 and V is TRBV9; D may be TRBD1 (7 bases). The CDR3 extends over 21 amino acids. Trimming took off 0 bases at V and 0 bases at J, with 25 bases between the two ends. Germline assignment: CDR1 SGDLS and CDR2 YYNGEE. CDR3 coding DNA: TGTGCCAGCAGCGTAGAGACAGGGAGCTTAGGGGGGTCAAGCTCCTACAATGAGCAGTTCTTC. It yields the protein CASSVETGSLGGSSSYNEQFF.

The chain joins TRBV9 to TRBJ2-3; possibly TRBD2 for D (6 bases). There are 16 residues in the CDR3. Germline-derived CDR1 and CDR2 are SGDLS and YYNGEE. V was shortened by 4 bases and J by 4 bases, with 19 bases between the two germline ends. CDR3 sequence reads: CASSPGMSAGSDTQYF. CDR3 DNA: TGTGCCAGCAGCCCGGGTATGTCTGCGGGATCAGATACGCAGTATTTT.

This clone occurred a few times. The chain uses TRBV2 and TRBJ2-3, with D possibly matching TRBD1 (5 bases). The CDR3 spans 15 residues. V was trimmed by 4 bases and J by 5 bases, leaving 16 bases between them. Germline V gives CDR1 SNHLY, CDR2 FYNNEI. CDR3 nucleotide sequence: TGTGCCAGCAGTGCTGGACACACAATGGGAGATACGCAGTATTTT. Residues: CASSAGHTMGDTQYF.

This clone was seen a few times. CDR3 coding DNA: TGTGCCAAGTCCGGGACTAGGGCTACGTATTTT. Its protein is CAKSGTRATYF. The V call is TRBV2, the J call TRBJ2-3; 8 bases align to TRBD2. V was pared by 10 bases and J by 14 bases, with 11 bases of the junction left unmatched. CDR1 is SNHLY, CDR2 FYNNEI, per germline. The CDR3 consists of 11 residues.

This chain connects TRBV28 to TRBJ1-1, with 8 bases aligning to TRBD1. In germline, CDR1 is MDHEN, CDR2 SYDVKM. The CDR3 sequence is 14 residues long. V lost 4 bases to trimming and J lost 0 bases; unmatched junction nucleotides: 1. CDR3: CASSWTGMNTEAFF. The CDR3 DNA reads as TGTGCCAGCAGTTGGACAGGGATGAACACTGAAGCTTTCTTT.